This T cell receptor (beta chain) emerged from a study of cytomegalovirus exposure and HLA in healthy donors. Whole-study results and caveats: Beyond CMV serostatus, there was no information to go on about immune exposure.

The germline CDR1 and CDR2 sequences are SEHNR and FQNEAQ (reference sequence). This CDR3 contains 17 residues. J was trimmed by 4 bases and V by 5 bases; bases with no gene match: 15. As regards this clone: Its antigen is still unknown.

A multiplex PCR was run with 60 Vbeta primers and 13 Jbeta primers. Libraries were prepared by immunoSEQ multiplex PCR; TCRdb keeps only in-frame clonotypes and omits some of them. This table holds about 130,000 clones. The genes are TRBV7-9 and TRBJ1-1; 8 nucleotides match TRBD1. The receptor was isolated from a woman between 55 and 75 years old in good health and CMV-seronegative. Sequencing used PBMCs. The CDR3 protein is CASSLTSGGRPGTEAFF. The CDR3 region has the DNA TGTGCCAGCAGCCTCACATCAGGGGGCAGGCCGGGCACTGAAGCTTTCTTT. Full variable domain (missing parts from reference TRBV7-9 and TRBJ1-1): DTGVSQNPRHKITKRGQNVTFRCDPISEHNRLYWYRQTLGQGPEFLTYFQNEAQLEKSRLLSDRFSAERPKGSFSTLEIQRTEQGDSAMYLCASSLTSGGRPGTEAFFGQGTRLTVV.